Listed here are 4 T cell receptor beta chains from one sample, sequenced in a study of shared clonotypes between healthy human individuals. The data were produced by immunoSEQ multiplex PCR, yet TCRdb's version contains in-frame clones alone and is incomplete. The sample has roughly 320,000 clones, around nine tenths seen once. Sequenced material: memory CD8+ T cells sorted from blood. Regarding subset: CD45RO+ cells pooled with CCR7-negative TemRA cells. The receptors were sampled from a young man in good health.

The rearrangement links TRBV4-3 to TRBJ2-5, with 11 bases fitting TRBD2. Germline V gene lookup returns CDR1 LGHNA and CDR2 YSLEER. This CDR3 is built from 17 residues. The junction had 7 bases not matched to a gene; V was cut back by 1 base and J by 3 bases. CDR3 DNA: TGCGCCAGCAGCCAAGGGACTAGCGGGCCGGGAGAAGAGACCCAGTACTTC. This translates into CASSQGTSGPGEETQYF.

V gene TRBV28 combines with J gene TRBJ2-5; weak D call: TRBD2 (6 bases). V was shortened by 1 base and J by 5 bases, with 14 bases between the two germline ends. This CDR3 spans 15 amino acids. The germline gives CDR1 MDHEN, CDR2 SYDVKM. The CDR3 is CASSLYLGTGETQYF. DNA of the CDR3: TGTGCCAGCAGTTTATATCTAGGGACTGGGGAGACCCAGTACTTC. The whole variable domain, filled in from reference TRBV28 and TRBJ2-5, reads DVKVTQSSRYLVKRTGEKVFLECVQDMDHENMFWYRQDPGLGLRLIYFSYDVKMKEKGDIPEGYSVSREKKERFSLILESASTNQTSMYLCASSLYLGTGETQYFGPGTRLLVL.

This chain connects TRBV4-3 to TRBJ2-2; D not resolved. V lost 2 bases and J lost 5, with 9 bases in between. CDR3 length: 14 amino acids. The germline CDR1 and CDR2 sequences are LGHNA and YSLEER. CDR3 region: CASSQTQTTGELFF. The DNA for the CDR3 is TGCGCCAGCAGCCAAACACAGACAACCGGGGAGCTGTTTTTT.

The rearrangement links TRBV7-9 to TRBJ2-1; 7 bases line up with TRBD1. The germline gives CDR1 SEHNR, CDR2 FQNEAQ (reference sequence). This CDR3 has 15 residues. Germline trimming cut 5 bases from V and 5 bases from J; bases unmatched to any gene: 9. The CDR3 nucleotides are TGTGCCAGCAGCCCGCCTGACAGGGCGGACAATGAGCAGTTCTTC. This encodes CASSPPDRADNEQFF. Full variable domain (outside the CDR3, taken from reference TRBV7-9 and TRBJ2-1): DTGVSQNPRHKITKRGQNVTFRCDPISEHNRLYWYRQTLGQGPEFLTYFQNEAQLEKSRLLSDRFSAERPKGSFSTLEIQRTEQGDSAMYLCASSPPDRADNEQFFGPGTRLTVL.